This paragraph covers one T cell receptor beta chain sequence. Between the trimmed V and J ends, which lost 6 bases and 7 bases, there was a span of 19 bases. The CDR3 is 15 amino acids. The germline CDR1 and CDR2 sequences are MNHEY and SVGAGI. Primers included in the PCR were 60 Vbeta and 13 Jbeta primers. Assay: immunoSEQ multiplex PCR; the TCRdb copy retains only in-frame clones and omits some. Of about 190,000 clones in the sample, roughly 86% were seen once. The record originates from a study of cytomegalovirus exposure and HLA in healthy donors. The chain joins TRBV6-5 to TRBJ2-1, with D possibly matching TRBD1 (5 bases). The sample consisted of PBMCs. This receptor was identified in a man aged 35 to 55 in good health and CMV-seropositive. The chain's CDR3 is CASSSHEWGRNEQFF. Written as DNA, the CDR3 is TGTGCCAGCAGCTCCCATGAATGGGGCCGAAATGAGCAGTTCTTC.